The source of this T cell receptor beta chain is a study of shared clonotypes between healthy human individuals. Study as a whole: Used for every donor were three CD4 naive, three CD4 memory, two CD8 naive and one CD8 memory plate. Regarding the study as a whole: Generally, naive subsets came out with larger estimated richness than memory subsets. Collection of samples was limited to blood; tissue repertoires likely differ.

This CDR3 contains 14 residues. Germline assignment: CDR1 SGHVS and CDR2 FNYEAQ. V was pared by 4 bases and J by 2 bases, with 9 bases between. The authors ran the assay at deep level. Produced via immunoSEQ multiplex PCR; TCRdb's table is partial and in-frame only. The sample holds around 700,000 clones, 72% seen once. Concerning this clone itself: Its antigen is currently unknown.

The J gene is TRBJ1-3, the V gene TRBV7-6, with D perhaps TRBD1 (6 bases). Sequenced input: memory CD4+ T cells sorted from blood. Subset given: CD45RA-negative fraction. The receptor was isolated from a woman aged 25 to 39 in good health. The CDR3, as DNA: TGTGCCAGCAGCTACGGACAGACTGGAAACACCATATATTTT. It specifies CASSYGQTGNTIYF.